What follows are 6 T cell receptor beta chains derived from one specimen sequenced in a study of molecular identifiers for immune sequencing clone quantification. TCRdb reanalysed the PCR reads using MiXCR and keeps one entry per CDR3 protein. The table lists about 630,000 distinct CDR3 sequences, 25% of them singletons. The source material was naive CD8+ T cells from blood, with Jurkat cell RNA spiked in. Documented subset: FACS-sorted CD8+CD4-CCR7+CD45RA+ naive T cells. All receptors come from a human donor in good health. Some libraries in this study had Jurkat cell RNA spiked in.

This clonotype was seen repeatedly, ten times or more. This chain connects TRBV30 to TRBJ2-7, with D unclear. The CDR3 length is 13 residues. Germline V CDR1 and CDR2: GTSNPN, SVGIG (reference sequence). Trimming left V 1 base short and J 3 bases short, with 10 bases between. CDR3 nucleotides: TGTGCCTGGAGTGCCTCGTTTAACTACGAGCAGTACTTC. Amino acids: CAWSASFNYEQYF.

Points on this clonotype: A clone one base away is much larger, so this may be a read error. This chain connects TRBV5-1 to TRBJ2-7; D remains unclear. The CDR3 sequence is 15 residues long. Germline values: CDR1 SGHRS, CDR2 YFSETQ. The CDR3 sequence is CASSLAGVSSYKQYF. CDR3 DNA sequence: TGCGCCAGCAGCTTGGCCGGCGTCAGCTCCTACAAGCAGTACTTC.

At least ten counts were recorded for this clonotype. The chain uses TRBV13 and TRBJ1-5; 7 bases match TRBD1. The CDR3 totals 14 residues. From germline, CDR1 is PRHDT and CDR2 FYEKMQ (reference sequence). V lost 3 bases to trimming and J lost 6 bases; unmatched junction nucleotides: 5. The CDR3 DNA is TGTGCCAGCAGCTTCCGGGACAGCGGTCAGCCCCAGCATTTT. It yields the protein CASSFRDSGQPQHF.

This clonotype came up once. Possible read error: a much larger clone is one base away. The CDR3 does not close with the conserved phenylalanine or tryptophan, likely indicating a read error. The V call is TRBV28, the J call TRBJ2-7, with TRBD1 identical over 9 bases. This CDR3 is 14 amino acids long. Trimming at V came to 6 bases and at J to 2 bases, leaving 5 bases not matched to a gene. The germline V gene encodes CDR1 MDHEN and CDR2 SYDVKM. The CDR3 loop reads CASSNRGQTYEQYS. CDR3 DNA sequence: TGTGCCAGCAGCAACAGGGGGCAAACCTACGAGCAGTACTCC.

This chain connects TRBV12-3 or TRBV12-4 to TRBJ2-2, with D possibly TRBD1 on 6 matching bases. Trimming shortened V by 6 bases and J by 4 bases, and 15 bases separated the two germline ends. The CDR3 spans 15 residues. CDR3 in amino acids: CASSLTGPLTGELFF. Here the CDR3 DNA reads TGTGCCAGCAGCCTGACAGGTCCCCTCACCGGGGAGCTGTTTTTT.

The chain recombines TRBV15 with TRBJ2-7, with D possibly being TRBD2 (6 bases). CDR1 LNHNV and CDR2 YYDKDF come from the germline V gene (reference sequence). V was cut by 5 bases and J by 6 bases, with 14 bases left in between. This CDR3 spans 13 amino acids. CDR3 nucleotide sequence: TGTGCCACCAGCGGAAAAACTAGCACCGAGCAGTACTTC. Its translation: CATSGKTSTEQYF.